The clone carrying this T cell receptor (gamma chain) turned up a few times. The same CDR3 can be traced to other DNA sequences in this sample. The data originate from a study of γδ T cells in repeated Plasmodium falciparum infection. TCRdb re-called the multiplex PCR reads with CATT. There are about 30,000 gamma-chain clones in the sample; 1.4% occur only once, and approximately 19% lies in the top ten. The CDR3 consists of 13 residues. Germline-derived CDR1 and CDR2 are VINAFY and YDVSNSKD. Vgamma9/Vdelta2+ and Vdelta2-negative gammadelta T cells were flow-sorted from PBMC for bulk sequencing. The sequencing input was gamma-delta T cells from blood. This clonotype originated in a pool of human donors (malaria-infected and uninfected, not separated). With the J gene uncalled, the V gene is TRGV5. CDR3 in DNA: TGCGCCACCTGGGACCCCCTTAATGAGGTAGTACTCTTT. Encoded protein: CATWDPLNEVVLF.